The 8 T cell receptor beta chains below were found in one sample sequenced in a study of beta chain features in type 1 diabetes (dated by TCRdb to 2017 to 2018). Libraries were constructed by the immunoSEQ multiplex PCR assay. All of the isolated RNA was reverse transcribed with the High Capacity cDNA Reverse Transcription Kit, so expressed TCRB transcripts were sequenced. TCRdb obtained this table from immuneACCESS and retained in-frame rearrangements with V and J assigned. These tables miss some clones; where compared with another copy, unresolved V genes account for less than half of the shortfall, and the remainder is unexplained. Counted in this sample were about 40,000 clones; more than 40% of them appeared once. The ten largest clones add up to 0.72% of the sample. The sequenced sample was central memory CD4+ T cells from blood. Source of these receptors: a woman aged 18-29 years in good health.

This clone has a handful of counts. The rearrangement links TRBV4-2 to TRBJ2-1; no firm D call. This CDR3 region has 16 residues. Between the trimmed V and J ends, which lost 0 bases and 0 bases, there was a span of 9 bases. The germline gives CDR1 LGHNA, CDR2 YNFKEQ. Written as DNA, the CDR3 is TGTGCCAGCAGCCAAGATTCTAGGCTCTCCTACAATGAGCAGTTCTTC. Its protein product is CASSQDSRLSYNEQFF.

The chain links TRBV15 to TRBJ1-2; 7 bases map to TRBD1. CDR3 length equals 18 residues. Germline V lookup: CDR1 LNHNV, CDR2 YYDKDF (reference sequence). The V gene end was trimmed by 5 bases and the J gene end by 0 bases; junction bases not matched to a gene: 15. CDR3 coding DNA: TGTGCCACCAGCCCACGGGTTCTACAGGGGCTAACTAACTATGGCTACACCTTC. Translated, it gives CATSPRVLQGLTNYGYTF.

A few counts support this clone. This chain links TRBV7-9 with TRBJ1-1, with unresolved D. Germline V lookup: CDR1 SEHNR, CDR2 FQNEAQ (reference sequence). There are 15 residues in the CDR3. V shed 2 bases and J shed 2 bases, with 12 bases lying between them. The chain's CDR3 is CASSLSGVRNTEAFF. CDR3 in DNA: TGTGCCAGCAGCTTATCCGGGGTCCGCAACACTGAAGCTTTCTTT. Based on the CDR3 plus reference TRBV7-9 and TRBJ1-1, the full variable domain is DTGVSQNPRHKITKRGQNVTFRCDPISEHNRLYWYRQTLGQGPEFLTYFQNEAQLEKSRLLSDRFSAERPKGSFSTLEIQRTEQGDSAMYLCASSLSGVRNTEAFFGQGTRLTVV.

This sequence joins TRBV4-1 and TRBJ2-1; D gene uncertain. V was pared by 4 bases and J by 10 bases, with 14 bases between. The germline CDR1 and CDR2 sequences are MGHRA and YSYEKL. CDR3 length: 13 amino acids. The CDR3 DNA is TGCGCCAGCAGCCGAGGAAGCGTACGCGAGCAGTTCTTC. Amino acid sequence: CASSRGSVREQFF.

This clone showed up just a few times. V and J are TRBV28 and TRBJ2-3; D possibly corresponds to TRBD2 (6 bases). V lost 3 bases and J 6 bases, leaving 10 bases between the germline ends. CDR3 length: 13 residues. The germline V gene encodes CDR1 MDHEN and CDR2 SYDVKM. The DNA of the CDR3 is TGTGCCAGCAGTTTTAGTGGGGGGGATACGCAGTATTTT. It is translated as CASSFSGGDTQYF.

The chain uses TRBV10-3 and TRBJ2-1, with D possibly matching TRBD1 (5 bases). The V and J ends lost 4 bases and 2 bases respectively, with 12 bases between them. This CDR3 is 15 amino acids long. Looked up from germline, CDR1 is ENHRY and CDR2 is SYGVKD. CDR3 sequence reads: CAISGTTGAYNEQFF. Written as DNA, the CDR3 is TGTGCCATCAGTGGGACCACAGGAGCCTACAATGAGCAGTTCTTC.

The chain combines TRBV11-3 with TRBJ1-1; no reliable D call. The length of the CDR3 is 14 residues. Trimming took off 0 bases at V and 1 base at J, with 6 bases between the two ends. The germline gives CDR1 SGHNT, CDR2 YENEEA. CDR3 bases: TGTGCCAGCAGCTTAGATCCGGGGAACACTGAAGCTTTCTTT. Translating gives CASSLDPGNTEAFF.

This chain uses TRBV7-8 with TRBJ2-2; a possible D gene is TRBD2 (5 bases). CDR3 length: 15 amino acids. Trimming took off 4 bases at V and 0 bases at J, with 9 bases between the two ends. The V gene's germline CDR1 is SGHVS and CDR2 FQNEAQ. The DNA of the CDR3 is TGTGCCAGCAGCTCACGGCGGGCGAACACCGGGGAGCTGTTTTTT. Its protein product is CASSSRRANTGELFF. Full variable domain (remainder filled in from reference TRBV7-8 and TRBJ2-2): GAGVSQSPRYKVAKRGQDVALRCDPISGHVSLFWYQQALGQGPEFLTYFQNEAQLDKSGLPSDRFFAERPEGSVSTLKIQRTQQEDSAVYLCASSSRRANTGELFFGEGSRLTVL.